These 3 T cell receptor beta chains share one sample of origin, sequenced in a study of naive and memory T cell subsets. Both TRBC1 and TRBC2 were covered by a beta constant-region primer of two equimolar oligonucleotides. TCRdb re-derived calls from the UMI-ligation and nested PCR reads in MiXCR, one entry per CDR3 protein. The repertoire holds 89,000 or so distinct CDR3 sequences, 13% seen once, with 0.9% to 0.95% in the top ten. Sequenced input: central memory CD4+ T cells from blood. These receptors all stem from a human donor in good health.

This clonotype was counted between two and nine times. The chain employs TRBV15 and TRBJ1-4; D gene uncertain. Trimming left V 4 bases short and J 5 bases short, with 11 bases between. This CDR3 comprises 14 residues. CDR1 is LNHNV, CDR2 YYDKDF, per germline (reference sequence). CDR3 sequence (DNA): TGTGCCACCAGCACCGGCTCAAGAAATGAAAAACTGTTTTTT. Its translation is CATSTGSRNEKLFF.

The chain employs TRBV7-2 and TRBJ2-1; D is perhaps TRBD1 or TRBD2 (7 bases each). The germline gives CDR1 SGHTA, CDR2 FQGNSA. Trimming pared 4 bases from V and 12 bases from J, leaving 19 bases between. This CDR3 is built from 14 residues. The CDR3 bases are TGTGCCAGCAGCTCCGGGACAGCGGGAATTCTGCAGTTCTTC. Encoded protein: CASSSGTAGILQFF.

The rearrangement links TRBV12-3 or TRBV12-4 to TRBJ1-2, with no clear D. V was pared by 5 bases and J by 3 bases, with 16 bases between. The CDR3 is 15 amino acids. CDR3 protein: CASSISNMAHYGYTF. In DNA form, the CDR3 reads TGTGCCAGCAGTATTTCTAACATGGCTCACTATGGCTACACCTTC.